The next 13 T cell receptor beta chains were all read from a single sample in a study of radiation and T cells in renal cell carcinoma. Method: immunoSEQ multiplex PCR; TCRdb's copy keeps in-frame clones and lacks some. Of tens of thousands of clones listed, 82% are singletons. Time point noted: baseline pretreatment blood. Treatment of the sample: 15 Gy SBRT to primary tumor, nephrectomy 4 weeks later. The source was blood, collected from a patient whose treatment included radiotherapy and nephrectomy. These TCRs come from a man aged 60 to 75 with renal cell carcinoma.

This clone was recorded only once. The V and J genes are TRBV10-3 and TRBJ2-5; D remains ambiguous. Germline V gives CDR1 ENHRY, CDR2 SYGVKD. The V and J ends lost 7 bases and 4 bases respectively, with 16 bases between them. This CDR3 spans 14 amino acids. This CDR3 reads CAIKGQNLGETQYF. In DNA form, the CDR3 reads TGTGCCATCAAGGGCCAAAATCTGGGAGAGACCCAGTACTTC.

V is TRBV6-1 and J is TRBJ2-3; unclear D gene. The CDR3 spans 14 residues. V shed 6 bases and J shed 0 bases, with 10 bases lying between them. Germline CDR1 MNHNS, CDR2 SASEGT. Here the CDR3 reads CASRQGKSTDTQYF. The DNA for the CDR3 is TGTGCCAGCAGACAAGGAAAAAGCACAGATACGCAGTATTTT.

There are a few counts of this clone. The genes are TRBV20-1 and TRBJ1-2; D is unresolved. Germline CDR1 and CDR2: DFQATT and SNEGSKA (reference sequence). This CDR3 has 11 amino acids. The germline V and J ends were trimmed by 6 bases and 6 bases, with 11 bases remaining between them. In nucleotides, the CDR3 is TGCAGTGCCCCCAGACCGGATGGCTACACCTTC. This sequence encodes CSAPRPDGYTF.

The genes are TRBV5-1 and TRBJ2-1; 9 positions agree with TRBD1. This CDR3 spans 15 amino acids. Germline CDR1 reads SGHRS; CDR2 reads YFSETQ. Trimming took 2 bases from V and 9 from J; bases not matched to a gene: 9. CDR3 bases: TGCGCCAGCAGCTTCCCGGGACAGGGCCGACTTGAGCAGTTCTTC. Translation: CASSFPGQGRLEQFF. Full variable domain (missing parts from reference TRBV5-1 and TRBJ2-1): KAGVTQTPRYLIKTRGQQVTLSCSPISGHRSVSWYQQTPGQGLQFLFEYFSETQRNKGNFPGRFSGRQFSNSRSEMNVSTLELGDSALYLCASSFPGQGRLEQFFGPGTRLTVL.

This clone was detected only once. The chain employs TRBV14 and TRBJ2-3; D uncertain. V was shortened by 3 bases and J by 5 bases, with 12 bases between the two germline ends. Germline V gene sequence: CDR1 SGHDN, CDR2 FVKESK. CDR3 length: 14 residues. DNA for the CDR3: TGTGCCAGCAGCCAGGGAACGACAATAGATACGCAGTATTTT. Translation: CASSQGTTIDTQYF.

This rearrangement joins TRBV10-1 to TRBJ2-7, with TRBD1 matching over 8 bases. The CDR3 length is 13 residues. Per germline, CDR1 WNHNN and CDR2 SYGVQD (reference sequence). The J segment lost 4 bases and the V segment lost 5 bases, leaving 4 bases of the junction unmatched. The CDR3 DNA reads as TGCGCCAGCAGTCGGACAGGGCGGTACGAGCAGTACTTC. Amino acid sequence: CASSRTGRYEQYF.

This chain links TRBV4-1 with TRBJ2-1, with 10 nucleotides matching TRBD2. Unmatched junction bases numbered 5, after V lost 0 bases and J lost 6 bases. This CDR3 contains 16 residues. The germline V gene has CDR1 MGHRA and CDR2 YSYEKL. The CDR3 spells CASSQDSASGSNEQFF. CDR3 DNA sequence: TGCGCCAGCAGCCAAGATAGTGCTAGCGGGAGCAATGAGCAGTTCTTC.

The rearrangement uses TRBV10-1 and TRBJ1-3; D not resolved. Trimming stripped 6 bases from V and 0 bases from J, with 12 bases between. This CDR3 has 15 residues. Germline CDR1 and CDR2: WNHNN and SYGVQD (reference sequence). The CDR3 here is CASSDLIRSGNTIYF. CDR3 nucleotides: TGCGCCAGCAGCGATCTGATCCGCTCTGGAAACACCATATATTTT.

This chain joins TRBV9 and TRBJ2-3; D not resolved. The CDR3 is made up of 11 amino acids. Germline values: CDR1 SGDLS, CDR2 YYNGEE. Trimming took off 3 bases at V and 4 bases at J, with 3 bases between the two ends. The CDR3 coding sequence is TGTGCCAGCAGCGGAGCAGATACGCAGTATTTT. This sequence encodes CASSGADTQYF.

The chain uses TRBV27 and TRBJ1-3; 7 nucleotides agree with TRBD1. The CDR3 loop spans 16 amino acids. Losses at the gene ends were 5 bases for V and 3 bases for J; bases not matched to a gene: 10. Germline CDR1 reads MNHEY; CDR2 reads SMNVEV (reference sequence). Written as DNA, the CDR3 is TGTGCCAGCAGTGCGTCTACAGGGGTCGGTGGAAACACCATATATTTT. This translates into CASSASTGVGGNTIYF.

This chain connects TRBV4-1 to TRBJ2-4; 7 bases line up with TRBD1. CDR1 is MGHRA and CDR2 is YSYEKL in the germline V gene. The junction had 9 bases not matched to a gene; V was cut back by 2 bases and J by 8 bases. The CDR3 loop spans 15 amino acids. The CDR3 bases are TGCGCCAGCAGCCAATCAAGGGGGCTAACTGACATTCAGTACTTC. This translates into CASSQSRGLTDIQYF.

This clone showed up just a few times. This chain links TRBV15 with TRBJ2-3, with D possibly being TRBD2 (5 bases). V was shortened by 0 bases and J by 1 base, with 14 bases between the two germline ends. Germline assignment: CDR1 LNHNV and CDR2 YYDKDF (reference sequence). This CDR3 spans 17 amino acids. CDR3 residues: CATSRDRSGGGTDTQYF. The CDR3 DNA follows: TGTGCCACCAGCAGAGATCGAAGCGGAGGAGGCACAGATACGCAGTATTTT.

V and J are TRBV28 and TRBJ1-1; D ambiguous. V lost 3 bases and J lost 1, with 15 bases in between. This CDR3 has 16 residues. The germline V gene encodes CDR1 MDHEN and CDR2 SYDVKM. CDR3 DNA sequence: TGTGCCAGCAGTTTTTTGTCAGTGGAACGGAACACTGAAGCTTTCTTT. This encodes CASSFLSVERNTEAFF.